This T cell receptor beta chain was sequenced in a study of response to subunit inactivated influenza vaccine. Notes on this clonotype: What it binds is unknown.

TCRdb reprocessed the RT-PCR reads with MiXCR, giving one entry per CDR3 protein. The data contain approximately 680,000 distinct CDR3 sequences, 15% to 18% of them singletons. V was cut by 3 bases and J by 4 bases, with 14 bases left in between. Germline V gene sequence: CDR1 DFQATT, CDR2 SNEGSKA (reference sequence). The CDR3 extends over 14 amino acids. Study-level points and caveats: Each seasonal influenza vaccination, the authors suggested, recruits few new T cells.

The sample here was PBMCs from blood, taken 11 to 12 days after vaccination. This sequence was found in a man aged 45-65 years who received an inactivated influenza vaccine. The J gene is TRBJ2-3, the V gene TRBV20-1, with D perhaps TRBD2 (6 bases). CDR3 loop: CSASLAGSADTQYF. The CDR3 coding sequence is TGCAGTGCTAGCCTGGCCGGGAGTGCAGATACGCAGTATTTT.